This is a list of T cell receptor beta chains from one sample in a study of preoperative IRX-2 immunotherapy in early breast cancer. Measured with immunoSEQ multiplex PCR; TCRdb has only the in-frame clones, and not every one. The sample holds approximately 30,000 clones, roughly 90% seen once. Sequenced here: tumor tissue, sampled after IRX-2 immunotherapy. The receptors here all came from a human donor with breast cancer. The CDR3 runs from the conserved cysteine through the conserved F or W. A row's size may be missing; if present it is once, few, many or a size class.

clone size: NA; J gene: TRBJ1-4; V gene: TRBV11-3; CDR3 protein: CASSLGQPNEKLFF
clone size: NA; J gene: TRBJ2-1; V gene: TRBV29-1; CDR3 protein: CSAQRGSGRPPYNEQFF
clone size: NA; J gene: TRBJ2-3; V gene: TRBV18; CDR3 protein: CASSPPSRPDTQYF
clone size: NA; J gene: TRBJ1-5; V gene: TRBV19; CDR3 protein: CASREDRSGNQPQHF
clone size: NA; J gene: TRBJ1-4; V gene: TRBV5-1; CDR3 protein: CASSLESKVGEKLFF
clone size: few; J gene: TRBJ2-7; V gene: TRBV6-8; CDR3 protein: CAISAGSYEQYF
clone size: NA; J gene: TRBJ2-2; V gene: TRBV10-2; CDR3 protein: CARDSGGLGNGELFF
clone size: NA; J gene: TRBJ2-5; V gene: TRBV11-3; CDR3 protein: CASSLFDGQGLFETQYF
clone size: NA; J gene: TRBJ1-4; V gene: TRBV18; CDR3 protein: CASSPRATNEKLFF
clone size: few; J gene: TRBJ1-4; V gene: TRBV6-8; CDR3 protein: CASSYRWGAYEKLFF
clone size: NA; J gene: TRBJ1-1; V gene: TRBV19; CDR3 protein: CASSPQGARTEAFF
clone size: NA; J gene: TRBJ2-1; V gene: TRBV6-7; CDR3 protein: CASSYSNVYNEQFF
clone size: NA; J gene: TRBJ1-1; V gene: TRBV19; CDR3 protein: CASSAGLISTETFF
clone size: few; J gene: TRBJ2-3; V gene: TRBV6-8; CDR3 protein: CASSLAGGDTQYF
clone size: NA; J gene: TRBJ1-1; V gene: TRBV18; CDR3 protein: CASSLGLLNTEAFF
clone size: NA; J gene: TRBJ1-2; V gene: TRBV19; CDR3 protein: CASSRDTNYGYTF
clone size: once; J gene: TRBJ2-2; V gene: TRBV6-7; CDR3 protein: CASSPEQGFAGELFF
clone size: NA; J gene: TRBJ2-7; V gene: TRBV7-1; CDR3 protein: CASSLSPSYEQYF
clone size: once; J gene: TRBJ2-7; V gene: TRBV18; CDR3 protein: CASSPLGTGGFYEQYF